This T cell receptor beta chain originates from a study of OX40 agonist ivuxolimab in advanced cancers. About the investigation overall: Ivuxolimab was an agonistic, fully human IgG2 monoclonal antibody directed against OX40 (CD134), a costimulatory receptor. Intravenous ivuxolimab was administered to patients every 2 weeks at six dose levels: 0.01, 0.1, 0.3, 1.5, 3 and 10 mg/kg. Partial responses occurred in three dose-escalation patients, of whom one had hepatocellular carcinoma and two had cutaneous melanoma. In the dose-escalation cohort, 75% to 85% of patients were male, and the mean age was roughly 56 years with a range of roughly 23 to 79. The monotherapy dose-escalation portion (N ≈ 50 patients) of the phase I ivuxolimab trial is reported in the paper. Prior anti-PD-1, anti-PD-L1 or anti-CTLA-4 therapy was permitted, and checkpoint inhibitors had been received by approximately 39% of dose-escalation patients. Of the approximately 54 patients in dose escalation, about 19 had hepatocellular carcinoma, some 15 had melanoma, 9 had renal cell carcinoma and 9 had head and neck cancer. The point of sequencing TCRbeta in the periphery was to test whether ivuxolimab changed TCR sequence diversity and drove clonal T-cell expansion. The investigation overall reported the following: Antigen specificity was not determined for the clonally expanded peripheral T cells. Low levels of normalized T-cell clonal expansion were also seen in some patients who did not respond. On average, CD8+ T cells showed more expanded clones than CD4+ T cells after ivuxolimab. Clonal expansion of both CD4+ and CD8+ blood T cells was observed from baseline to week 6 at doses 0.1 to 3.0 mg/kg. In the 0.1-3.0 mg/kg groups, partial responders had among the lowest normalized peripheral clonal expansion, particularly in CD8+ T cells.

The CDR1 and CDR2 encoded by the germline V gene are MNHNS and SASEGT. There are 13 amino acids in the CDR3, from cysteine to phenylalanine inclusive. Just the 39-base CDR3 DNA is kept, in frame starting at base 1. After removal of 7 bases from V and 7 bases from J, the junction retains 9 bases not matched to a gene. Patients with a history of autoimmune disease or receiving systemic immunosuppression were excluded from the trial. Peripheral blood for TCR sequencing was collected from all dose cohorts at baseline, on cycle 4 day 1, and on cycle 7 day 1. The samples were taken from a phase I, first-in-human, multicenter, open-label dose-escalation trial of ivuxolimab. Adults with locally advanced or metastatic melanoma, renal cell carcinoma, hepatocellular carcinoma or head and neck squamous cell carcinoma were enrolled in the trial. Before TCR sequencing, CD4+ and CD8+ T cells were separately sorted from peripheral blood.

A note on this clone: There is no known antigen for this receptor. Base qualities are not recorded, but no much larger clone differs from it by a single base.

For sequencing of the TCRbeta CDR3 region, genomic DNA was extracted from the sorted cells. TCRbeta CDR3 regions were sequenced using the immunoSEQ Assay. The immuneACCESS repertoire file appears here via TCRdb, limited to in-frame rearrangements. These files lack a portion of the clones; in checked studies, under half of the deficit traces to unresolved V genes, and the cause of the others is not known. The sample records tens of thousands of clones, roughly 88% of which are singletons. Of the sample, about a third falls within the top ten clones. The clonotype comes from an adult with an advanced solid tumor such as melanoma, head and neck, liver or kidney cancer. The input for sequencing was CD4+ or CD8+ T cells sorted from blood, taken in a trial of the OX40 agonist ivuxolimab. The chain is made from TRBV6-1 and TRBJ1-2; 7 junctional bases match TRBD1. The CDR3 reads CASIIQGLSGYTF. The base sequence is TGTGCCAGCATCATACAGGGGCTATCTGGCTACACCTTC.